This T cell receptor (beta chain) was sequenced in a study of memory B cells and T cells in multiple sclerosis. Notes on this clone: Its antigen is currently unknown.

The CDR3 spans 14 residues. Trimming stripped 2 bases from V and 7 bases from J, with 13 bases between. CDR1 and CDR2 from the germline V gene are SGHRS and YFSETQ. Separate sequencing covered autoproliferating (CFSE-dim) and non-proliferating (CFSE-high) T cells from stimulus-free culture. Replicate wells were pooled after around seven days of stimulus-free culture of roughly 5x10^7 CFSE-labeled PBMCs. Sequencing was performed with immunoSEQ multiplex PCR; in TCRdb, only in-frame clones are kept and a portion is missing. The table lists 10,000 to 15,000 clones, approximately 84% of them singletons, with 2.8% in the top ten.

Sequenced: PBMCs from blood kept in culture. The clonotype comes from a human donor with multiple sclerosis. The rearrangement joins TRBV5-1 to TRBJ2-1, with D possibly matching TRBD2 (6 bases). The CDR3 region has the DNA TGCGCCAGCAGCTTCTCTGATGCGGGGAATGAGCAGTTCTTC. It yields the protein CASSFSDAGNEQFF.